A single sample gave rise to the 12 T cell receptor beta chains below, sequenced in a study of T cells in women clearing cervical HPV infection. Method: immunoSEQ multiplex PCR; TCRdb's copy keeps in-frame clones and lacks some. The specimen's table records 48,000 or so clones. The sequenced sample consisted of blood buffy coat. The receptors stem from a woman between 18 and 70 years old with a cervical HPV16 infection that either progressed to CIN3+ or cleared (not recorded which).

In the case of this clone: Sequencing ends 3 residues short of the CDR3 end; the germline J gene provides the rest. This chain connects TRBV19 to TRBJ2-2; D possibly corresponds to TRBD2 (6 bases). This CDR3 spans 17 amino acids. The germline V gene has CDR1 LNHDA and CDR2 SQIVND (reference sequence). Trimming removed 9 bases from V and 4 bases from J, with 24 bases in between. CDR3 loop: CASRARRGRGGTGELFF. CDR3 DNA, as far as it was read: TGTGCCAGCCGCGCACGTCGGGGGAGAGGTGGCACCGGGGAG.

Of note for this clone: The read comes to an end 3 residues before the CDR3 does, leaving the germline J gene to fill in the end. V gene TRBV20-1 combines with J gene TRBJ2-3; the match to TRBD2 covers 8 bases. With V trimmed by 5 bases and J by 3 bases, 19 bases remained unmatched. CDR3 length equals 18 residues. Germline assignment: CDR1 DFQATT and CDR2 SNEGSKA (reference sequence). The sequenced part of the CDR3 DNA is TGCAGTGCTGAAGGGACGGGGGCTACTAGCGGTCCTACAGATACG. Protein: CSAEGTGATSGPTDT. The complete CDR3 sequence is CSAEGTGATSGPTDTQYF.

Points on this clone: One junction end does not reproduce the germline sequence, and a read error may be involved. The read ends 3 residues before the CDR3 terminus; that terminus is restored from the germline J gene. The V and J genes are TRBV4-2 and TRBJ1-1, with TRBD1 as a possible D gene (6 bases). Germline V gives CDR1 LGHNA, CDR2 YNFKEQ. This CDR3 region has 13 residues. The DNA read from the CDR3 is TGCGCCAGCAGCACCCTCAGGGGTGGTGAA. It is translated as CASSTLRGGE. The full-length CDR3 reads as CASSTLRGGEAFF.

In regard to this clone: The DNA ends 3 residues before the CDR3 does, and the rest of the CDR3 is filled in from the germline J gene. The chain has TRBV29-1 and TRBJ1-1; D might be TRBD1 (6 bases). Germline V gives CDR1 SQVTM, CDR2 ANQGSEA. V lost 3 bases and J 7 bases, leaving 18 bases between the germline ends. The CDR3 covers 14 residues. The CDR3 loop reads CSVEGARGVGEAFF. The part of the CDR3 DNA that was read is TGCAGCGTTGAGGGTGCCAGGGGAGTAGGTGAA.

Notes on this clone: The read stops 3 residues short of the end of the CDR3; the missing end is completed from the germline J gene. The genes are TRBV30 and TRBJ2-7; 10 bases align to TRBD2. The length of the CDR3 is 16 residues. Unmatched junction bases numbered 9, after V lost 0 bases and J lost 4 bases. The germline V gene encodes CDR1 GTSNPN and CDR2 SVGIG (reference sequence). The CDR3 DNA, read in part, is TGTGCCTGGAGTGTACCACTAGCGGGATTAATGTACGAG. It translates to CAWSVPLAGLMYE. The complete CDR3 sequence is CAWSVPLAGLMYEQYF.

With respect to this clone: The CDR3 end lies 3 residues beyond the end of the read and is filled in from the germline J gene. This chain uses TRBV10-3 with TRBJ2-3; 7 bases are shared with TRBD2. J was trimmed by 3 bases and V by 3 bases; bases with no gene match: 12. Germline CDR1 ENHRY, CDR2 SYGVKD. This CDR3 is 17 amino acids long. The sequenced CDR3 bases are TGTGCCATCAGTGAAACTTTAGCGGGCTCCTCTACAGATACG. As protein: CAISETLAGSSTDT. The complete CDR3 reads CAISETLAGSSTDTQYF.

In the case of this clone: With the read ending 3 residues before the CDR3 end, the germline J gene is used to fill in that end. V usage is TRBV5-4 and J usage is TRBJ1-5, with TRBD1 matching over 7 bases. Unmatched junction bases numbered 4, after V lost 0 bases and J lost 4 bases. Germline V gene data show CDR1 as SGHNT and CDR2 as YYREEE (reference sequence). The length of the CDR3 is 15 residues. Partial CDR3 DNA: TGTGCCAGCAGCTTGGGACAGGGAAGGAATCAGCCC. This gives the protein CASSLGQGRNQP. In full, the CDR3 is CASSLGQGRNQPQHF.

With regard to this clone: The CDR3 is cut off 3 residues early in the read; its end comes from the germline J gene. The rearrangement joins TRBV2 to TRBJ2-6; TRBD1 matches at 10 bases. Germline trimming cut 7 bases from V and 0 bases from J; bases unmatched to any gene: 12. The CDR3 contains 19 residues. Germline V gives CDR1 SNHLY, CDR2 FYNNEI. The sequenced CDR3 bases are TGTGCCAGCAATCCCACTCGGACAGGGGGAATCTCTGGGGCCAACGTC. Protein sequence: CASNPTRTGGISGANV. The full CDR3 is CASNPTRTGGISGANVLTF.

Remarks on this clone: The read finishes 3 residues shy of the CDR3 end, and the germline J gene is used to complete it. The V and J genes are TRBV5-1 and TRBJ2-7, with 7 bases identical to TRBD1. This CDR3 has 14 residues. The V gene's germline CDR1 is SGHRS and CDR2 YFSETQ. V lost 2 bases and J lost 2; bases outside the gene matches: 4. The CDR3 spells CASSFRDRPYEQYF. The part of the CDR3 DNA that was read is TGCGCCAGCAGCTTTCGGGACAGACCCTACGAG.

Note on this clone: The read finishes 3 residues shy of the CDR3 end, and the germline J gene is used to complete it. This sequence joins TRBV7-9 and TRBJ1-2; the D is unclear. The V end was cut by 5 bases, the J end by 2 bases, with 12 bases between. The CDR3 contains 14 residues. Germline V gene data show CDR1 as SEHNR and CDR2 as FQNEAQ (reference sequence). The CDR3 bases that were read are TGTGCCAGCAGCCAGGACGGACTAAACTATGGC. It yields the protein CASSQDGLNYG. From start to end, the CDR3 is CASSQDGLNYGYTF.

In regard to this clone: The read halts 3 residues ahead of the CDR3 end, with the missing end drawn from the germline J gene. J is TRBJ1-6 and V is TRBV19, with TRBD1 matching over 8 bases. Germline CDR1 is LNHDA and CDR2 is SQIVND (reference sequence). This CDR3 region has 15 residues. Trimming cost V 8 bases and J 7 bases; bases outside gene matches: 10. This CDR3 reads CASRGQGGENSPLHF. The part of the CDR3 DNA that was read is TGTGCCAGTCGCGGACAGGGAGGGGAAAATTCACCC. The complete variable domain, with remaining parts taken from reference TRBV19 and TRBJ1-6, reads DGGITQSPKYLFRKEGQNVTLSCEQNLNHDAMYWYRQDPGQGLRLIYYSQIVNDFQKGDIAEGYSVSREKKESFPLTVTSAQKNPTAFYLCASRGQGGENSPLHFGNGTRLTVT.

As regards this clone: The sequenced fragment ends 3 residues before the CDR3 boundary, so the rest is inferred from the germline J gene. The chain is built from TRBV7-3 and TRBJ1-6; TRBD1 is a possible D gene (6 bases). The CDR3 is 20 residues long. V was trimmed by 5 bases and J by 6 bases, leaving 29 bases between them. Germline CDR1 SGHTA, CDR2 FQGTGA. CDR3 in amino acids: CASSVRWTVRPNPFNSPLHF. CDR3 bases read: TGTGCCAGCAGCGTAAGGTGGACAGTTAGGCCCAATCCCTTTAATTCACCC.